The rows below give T cell receptor beta chains drawn from one sample of a study of OX40 agonist ivuxolimab in advanced cancers. TCRdb's copy holds only in-frame clones and misses some; the assay was immunoSEQ multiplex PCR. The data hold some 70,000 clones, with around nine tenths observed a single time. The sequences come from CD4+ or CD8+ T cells sorted from blood, collected in a trial of the OX40 agonist ivuxolimab. These receptors were collected from an adult with an advanced solid tumor such as melanoma, head and neck, liver or kidney cancer. The CDR3 runs from the conserved cysteine through the conserved F or W. A D gene is named only where the DNA matches it firmly. Size values are once, few and many counts, or a class for expanded clones, and some rows have none.

J: TRBJ1-5; D: NA; V: TRBV6-1; size: NA; CDR3: CASSAGNSNQPQHF; DNA: TGTGCCAGCAGTGCAGGGAACAGCAATCAGCCCCAGCATTTT
J: TRBJ2-7; D: NA; V: TRBV6-5; size: NA; CDR3: CASTPGPSSYEQYF; DNA: TGTGCCAGCACCCCGGGACCCAGCTCCTACGAGCAGTACTTC
J: TRBJ1-1; D: NA; V: TRBV30; size: NA; CDR3: CAWTHGTLGAFF; DNA: TGTGCCTGGACCCACGGGACCTTGGGGGCTTTCTTT
J: TRBJ2-1; D: NA; V: TRBV7-9; size: NA; CDR3: CASSSPGEQFF; DNA: TGTGCCAGCAGCTCGCCCGGTGAGCAGTTCTTC
J: TRBJ2-1; D: NA; V: TRBV4-2; size: NA; CDR3: CASSQPQGDEQFF; DNA: TGTGCCAGCAGCCAACCTCAGGGCGATGAGCAGTTCTTC
J: TRBJ1-2; D: NA; V: TRBV6-5; size: NA; CDR3: CASSYRQGGGYTF; DNA: TGTGCCAGCAGTTACCGGCAGGGCGGTGGCTACACCTTC
J: TRBJ2-5; D: TRBD2; V: TRBV2; size: NA; CDR3: CASSRGLAGVETQYF; DNA: TGTGCCAGCAGCCGAGGACTAGCGGGAGTGGAGACCCAGTACTTC
J: TRBJ1-5; D: NA; V: TRBV5-6; size: NA; CDR3: CASSLGDGLSPQHF; DNA: TGTGCCAGCAGCTTGGGTGACGGTCTAAGTCCCCAGCATTTT
J: TRBJ1-3; D: NA; V: TRBV5-1; size: NA; CDR3: CASAQGTTSGNTIYF; DNA: TGCGCCAGCGCTCAGGGGACCACCTCTGGAAACACCATATATTTT
J: TRBJ2-3; D: TRBD1; V: TRBV25-1; size: NA; CDR3: CASSEVLGTGGKADTQYF; DNA: TGTGCCAGCAGTGAAGTACTCGGGACAGGGGGAAAAGCAGATACGCAGTATTTT
J: TRBJ2-5; D: TRBD2; V: TRBV7-3; size: once; CDR3: CASSLEREGTQYF; DNA: TGTGCCAGCAGCTTAGAACGGGAGGGGACCCAGTACTTC
J: TRBJ1-6; D: NA; V: TRBV27; size: NA; CDR3: CATGALATRGGVSPLHF; DNA: TGTGCCACCGGGGCGCTGGCTACCCGGGGGGGAGTCTCACCCCTCCACTTT
J: TRBJ2-2; D: NA; V: TRBV13; size: NA; CDR3: CASRIGNTGELFF; DNA: TGTGCCAGCAGGATAGGCAACACCGGGGAGCTGTTTTTT
J: TRBJ2-4; D: TRBD1; V: TRBV10-1; size: NA; CDR3: CASKGGQGLAKNIQYF; DNA: TGCGCCAGCAAGGGAGGACAGGGACTAGCCAAAAACATTCAGTACTTC
J: TRBJ1-2; D: NA; V: TRBV18; size: few; CDR3: CASSLDGNLNYGYTF; DNA: TGTGCCAGCTCATTGGACGGCAACCTTAACTATGGCTACACCTTC
J: TRBJ2-1; D: NA; V: TRBV6-5; size: NA; CDR3: CASSYGGPGYNEQFF; DNA: TGTGCCAGCAGTTACGGGGGGCCAGGTTACAATGAGCAGTTCTTC
J: TRBJ1-2; D: NA; V: TRBV10-3; size: NA; CDR3: CAISAAGANYGYTF; DNA: TGTGCCATCAGCGCGGCAGGGGCTAACTATGGCTACACCTTC
J: TRBJ2-5; D: NA; V: TRBV28; size: few; CDR3: CASSLGGRKETQYF; DNA: TGTGCCAGCAGTTTGGGGGGCAGAAAGGAGACCCAGTACTTC
J: TRBJ2-5; D: NA; V: TRBV7-9; size: NA; CDR3: CASSLEWRRRETQYF; DNA: TGTGCCAGCAGCTTAGAGTGGCGTCGGCGAGAGACCCAGTACTTC
J: TRBJ2-7; D: TRBD1; V: TRBV19; size: NA; CDR3: CASSMEGTGQYF; DNA: TGTGCCAGTAGTATGGAGGGGACAGGGCAGTACTTC
J: TRBJ1-2; D: NA; V: TRBV2; size: NA; CDR3: CASSKTLAPNYGYTF; DNA: TGTGCCAGCAGTAAGACCCTTGCCCCTAACTATGGCTACACCTTC
J: TRBJ2-6; D: NA; V: TRBV9; size: NA; CDR3: CASSLDSKRFGANVLTF; DNA: TGTGCCAGCAGTCTGGACAGTAAACGGTTTGGGGCCAACGTCCTGACTTTC
J: TRBJ1-1; D: NA; V: TRBV4-3; size: NA; CDR3: CASSRGQLNTEAFF; DNA: TGCGCCAGCAGCCGAGGACAGCTGAACACTGAAGCTTTCTTT
J: TRBJ1-5; D: NA; V: TRBV6-4; size: NA; CDR3: CASSPDRGLPQHF; DNA: TGTGCCAGCTCCCCGGACCGGGGTCTGCCCCAGCATTTT
J: TRBJ2-5; D: NA; V: TRBV6-5; size: NA; CDR3: CASRQGLRETQYF; DNA: TGTGCCAGCAGGCAGGGGTTGAGGGAGACCCAGTACTTC
J: TRBJ1-2; D: TRBD1; V: TRBV18; size: few; CDR3: CASSPDRTYGYTF; DNA: TGTGCCAGCTCACCGGACAGGACCTATGGCTACACCTTC
J: TRBJ2-1; D: TRBD2; V: TRBV30; size: NA; CDR3: CAWSVTGRALDEQFF; DNA: TGTGCCTGGAGTGTCACGGGGAGGGCCCTCGATGAGCAGTTCTTC
J: TRBJ1-1; D: TRBD1; V: TRBV2; size: NA; CDR3: CASSVLQGGYTEAFF; DNA: TGTGCCAGCAGTGTACTCCAGGGGGGGTACACTGAAGCTTTCTTT
J: TRBJ2-5; D: TRBD1; V: TRBV5-1; size: NA; CDR3: CASSARDRGMRTQYF; DNA: TGCGCCAGCAGCGCCCGGGACAGGGGGATGAGGACCCAGTACTTC
J: TRBJ2-2; D: NA; V: TRBV19; size: NA; CDR3: CASRARGTSNTGELFF; DNA: TGTGCCAGTAGGGCGAGAGGGACATCGAACACCGGGGAGCTGTTTTTT
J: TRBJ2-5; D: NA; V: TRBV5-4; size: NA; CDR3: CASSTYNEEETQYF; DNA: TGTGCCAGCAGCACCTACAATGAGGAAGAGACCCAGTACTTC
J: TRBJ2-1; D: NA; V: TRBV5-1; size: NA; CDR3: CASSLGFGDEQFF; DNA: TGCGCCAGCAGCTTGGGGTTTGGCGATGAGCAGTTCTTC
J: TRBJ2-5; D: NA; V: TRBV5-1; size: NA; CDR3: CASSLGGQETQYF; DNA: TGCGCCAGCAGCTTGGGTGGTCAAGAGACCCAGTACTTC
J: TRBJ2-5; D: NA; V: TRBV7-3; size: NA; CDR3: CASSSGTLGETQYF; DNA: TGTGCCAGCAGCTCGGGGACTCTCGGAGAGACCCAGTACTTC
J: TRBJ2-1; D: TRBD2; V: TRBV10-1; size: NA; CDR3: CASSDLAGNKRQPNFQYGEQFF; DNA: TGCGCCAGCAGTGATTTAGCGGGAAATAAACGGCAACCCAATTTTCAATACGGTGAGCAGTTCTTC
J: TRBJ1-2; D: NA; V: TRBV11-2; size: NA; CDR3: CASSPGVRNGYTF; DNA: TGTGCCAGCAGCCCCGGGGTGAGAAATGGCTACACCTTC
J: TRBJ2-7; D: NA; V: TRBV6-5; size: NA; CDR3: CASSSFQSYEQYF; DNA: TGTGCCAGCAGTTCCTTCCAATCGTACGAGCAGTACTTC